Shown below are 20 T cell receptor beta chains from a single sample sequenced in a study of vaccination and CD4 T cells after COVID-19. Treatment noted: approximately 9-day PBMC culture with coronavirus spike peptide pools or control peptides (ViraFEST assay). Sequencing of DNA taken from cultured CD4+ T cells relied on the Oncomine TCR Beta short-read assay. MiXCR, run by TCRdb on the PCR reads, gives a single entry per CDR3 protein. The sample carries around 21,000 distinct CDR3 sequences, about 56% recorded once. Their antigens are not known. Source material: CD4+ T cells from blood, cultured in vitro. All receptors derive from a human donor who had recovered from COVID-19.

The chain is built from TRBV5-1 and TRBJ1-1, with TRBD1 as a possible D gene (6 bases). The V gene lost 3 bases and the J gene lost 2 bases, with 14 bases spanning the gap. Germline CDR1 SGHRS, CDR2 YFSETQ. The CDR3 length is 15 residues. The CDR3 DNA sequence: TGCGCCAGCAGCTGGGGGCGGGGGGTCAACACTGAAGCTTTCTTT. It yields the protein CASSWGRGVNTEAFF.

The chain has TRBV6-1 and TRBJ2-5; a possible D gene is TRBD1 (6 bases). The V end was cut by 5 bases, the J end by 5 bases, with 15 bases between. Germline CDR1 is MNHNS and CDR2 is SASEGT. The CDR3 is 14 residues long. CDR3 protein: CASSTGPLGETQYF. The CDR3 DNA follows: TGTGCCAGCAGTACAGGGCCATTAGGGGAGACCCAGTACTTC.

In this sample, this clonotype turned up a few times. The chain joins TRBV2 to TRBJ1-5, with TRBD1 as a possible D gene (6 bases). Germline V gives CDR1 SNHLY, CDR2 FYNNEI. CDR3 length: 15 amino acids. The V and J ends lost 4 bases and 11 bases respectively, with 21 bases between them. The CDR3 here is CASSAYTGQGGAQHF. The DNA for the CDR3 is TGTGCCAGCAGTGCCTACACAGGGCAAGGGGGAGCCCAGCATTTT.

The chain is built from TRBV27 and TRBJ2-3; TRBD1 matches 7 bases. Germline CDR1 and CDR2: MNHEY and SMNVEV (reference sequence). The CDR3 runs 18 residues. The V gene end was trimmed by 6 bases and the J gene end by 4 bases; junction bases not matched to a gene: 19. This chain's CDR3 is CASRLDKFGTAHSDTQYF. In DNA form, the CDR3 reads TGTGCCAGCAGATTGGACAAGTTCGGGACAGCCCACTCAGATACGCAGTATTTT.

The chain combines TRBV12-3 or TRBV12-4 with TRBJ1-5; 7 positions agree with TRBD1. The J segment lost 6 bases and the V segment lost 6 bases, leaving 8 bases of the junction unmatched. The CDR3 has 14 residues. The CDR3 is CASSPTGKGQPQHF. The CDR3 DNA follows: TGTGCCAGCAGCCCGACAGGGAAGGGTCAGCCCCAGCATTTT.

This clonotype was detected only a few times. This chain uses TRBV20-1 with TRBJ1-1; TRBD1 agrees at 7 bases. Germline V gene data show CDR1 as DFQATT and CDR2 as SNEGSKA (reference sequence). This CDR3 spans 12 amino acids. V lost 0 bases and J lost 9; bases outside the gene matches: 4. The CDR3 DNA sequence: TGCAGTGCTAGAGATGGGACAGATAAAGCTTTCTTT. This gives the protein CSARDGTDKAFF.

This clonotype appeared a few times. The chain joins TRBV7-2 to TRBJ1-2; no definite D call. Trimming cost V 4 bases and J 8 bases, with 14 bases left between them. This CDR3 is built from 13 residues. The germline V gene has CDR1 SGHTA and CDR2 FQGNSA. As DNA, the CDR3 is TGTGCCAGCAGCTCCGGGTCATTGGAGGGCTACACCTTC. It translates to CASSSGSLEGYTF.

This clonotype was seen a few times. This chain's CDR3 is CASSDRGRNYGYTF. Here the CDR3 DNA reads TGTGCCAGTAGTGACAGGGGACGGAACTATGGCTACACCTTC. The chain combines TRBV19 with TRBJ1-2, with 8 bases lining up with TRBD1. V shed 5 bases, J shed 2 bases, and the junction held 4 bases outside the gene matches. The germline CDR1 and CDR2 sequences are LNHDA and SQIVND (reference sequence). This CDR3 has 14 residues.

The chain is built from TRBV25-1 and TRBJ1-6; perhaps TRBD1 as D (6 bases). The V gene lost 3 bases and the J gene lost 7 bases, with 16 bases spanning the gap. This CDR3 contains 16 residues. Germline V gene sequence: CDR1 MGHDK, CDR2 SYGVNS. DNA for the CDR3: TGTGCCAGCAGTGACCAAGGGGGACTGCGGAATTCACCCCTCCACTTT. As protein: CASSDQGGLRNSPLHF.

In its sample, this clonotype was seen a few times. CDR3 in DNA: TGTGCCAGCAGCGTAGACATCCTCCAAGAGACCCAGTACTTC. It translates to CASSVDILQETQYF. V is TRBV5-4 and J is TRBJ2-5; D not resolved. Germline V gene sequence: CDR1 SGHNT, CDR2 YYREEE (reference sequence). The germline V and J ends were trimmed by 4 bases and 1 base, with 11 bases remaining between them. The CDR3 extends over 14 amino acids.

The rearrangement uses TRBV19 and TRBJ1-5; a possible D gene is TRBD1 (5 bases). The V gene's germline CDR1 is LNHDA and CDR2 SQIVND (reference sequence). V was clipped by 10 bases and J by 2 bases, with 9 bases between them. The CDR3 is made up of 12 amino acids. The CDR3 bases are TGTGCCACCAGGGTTGGCAATCAGCCCCAGCATTTT. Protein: CATRVGNQPQHF.

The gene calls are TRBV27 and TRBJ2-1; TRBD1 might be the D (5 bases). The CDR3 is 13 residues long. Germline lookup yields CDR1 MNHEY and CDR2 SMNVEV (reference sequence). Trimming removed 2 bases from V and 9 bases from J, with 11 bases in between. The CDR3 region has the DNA TGTGCCAGCAGTTTACGCGGACAACCTGAGCAGTTCTTC. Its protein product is CASSLRGQPEQFF.

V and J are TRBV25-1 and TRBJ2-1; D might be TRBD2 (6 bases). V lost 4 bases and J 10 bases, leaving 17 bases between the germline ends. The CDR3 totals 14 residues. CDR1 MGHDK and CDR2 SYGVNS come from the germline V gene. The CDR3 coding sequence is TGTGCCAGCAGTGCACCTGCGCGGGGAAACGAGCAGTTCTTC. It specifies CASSAPARGNEQFF.

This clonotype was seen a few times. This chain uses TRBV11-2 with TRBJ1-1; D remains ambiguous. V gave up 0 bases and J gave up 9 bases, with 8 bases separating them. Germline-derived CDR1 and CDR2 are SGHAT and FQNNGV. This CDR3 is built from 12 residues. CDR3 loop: CASSLDGRQAFF. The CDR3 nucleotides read TGTGCCAGCAGCTTAGATGGAAGACAAGCTTTCTTT.

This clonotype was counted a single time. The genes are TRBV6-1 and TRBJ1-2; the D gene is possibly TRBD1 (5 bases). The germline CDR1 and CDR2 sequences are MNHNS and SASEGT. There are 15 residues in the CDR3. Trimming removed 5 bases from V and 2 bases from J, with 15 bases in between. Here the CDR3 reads CASSPRAGANYGYTF. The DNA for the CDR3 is TGTGCCAGCAGTCCCAGGGCCGGAGCAAACTATGGCTACACCTTC.

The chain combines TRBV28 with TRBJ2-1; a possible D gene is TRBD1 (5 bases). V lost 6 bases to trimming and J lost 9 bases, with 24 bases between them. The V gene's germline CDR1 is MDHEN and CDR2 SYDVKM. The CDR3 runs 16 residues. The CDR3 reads CASRPPDRPRLTEQFF. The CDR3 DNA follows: TGTGCCAGCAGGCCACCAGACAGACCCCGTTTGACTGAGCAGTTCTTC.

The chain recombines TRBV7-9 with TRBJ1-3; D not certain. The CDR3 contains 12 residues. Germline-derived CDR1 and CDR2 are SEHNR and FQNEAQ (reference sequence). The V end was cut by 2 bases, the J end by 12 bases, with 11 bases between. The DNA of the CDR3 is TGTGCCAGCAGCTTAATCTCTCTCGTCATATATTTT. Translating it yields CASSLISLVIYF.

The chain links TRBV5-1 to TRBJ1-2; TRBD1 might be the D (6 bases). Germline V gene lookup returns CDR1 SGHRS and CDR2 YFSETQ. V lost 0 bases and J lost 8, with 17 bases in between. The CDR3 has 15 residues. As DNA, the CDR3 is TGCGCCAGCAGCTTGGCGGCAGGGGCTACGAGAGGCTACACCTTC. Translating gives CASSLAAGATRGYTF.

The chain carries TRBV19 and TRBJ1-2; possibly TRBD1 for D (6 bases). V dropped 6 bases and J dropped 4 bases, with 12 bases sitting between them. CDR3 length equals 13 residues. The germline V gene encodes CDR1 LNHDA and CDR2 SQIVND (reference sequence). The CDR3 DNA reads TGTGCCAGTAGCGGACAGTCACCCTATGGCTACACCTTC. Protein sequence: CASSGQSPYGYTF. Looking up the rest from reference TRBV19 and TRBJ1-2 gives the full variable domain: DGGITQSPKYLFRKEGQNVTLSCEQNLNHDAMYWYRQDPGQGLRLIYYSQIVNDFQKGDIAEGYSVSREKKESFPLTVTSAQKNPTAFYLCASSGQSPYGYTFGSGTRLTVV.

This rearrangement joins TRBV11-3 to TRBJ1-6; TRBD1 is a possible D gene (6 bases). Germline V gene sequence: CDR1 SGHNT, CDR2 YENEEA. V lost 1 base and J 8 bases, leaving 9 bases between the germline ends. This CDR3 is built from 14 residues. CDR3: CASSLVRGDSPLHF. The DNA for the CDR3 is TGTGCCAGCAGCTTAGTTAGGGGGGATTCACCCCTCCACTTT.